The sequence of this T cell receptor beta chain was determined in a study of post-analysis software for immune sequencing data. Study-wide context: Relapsing-remitting, secondary progressive and progressive-relapsing courses of multiple sclerosis were included.

This clonotype was detected a few times. Its target is not known. The library was made from cDNA and included unique molecular identifiers. cDNA molecules numbering about half a million came from roughly 1 to 10 million T cells. TCRdb reprocessed the PCR reads with MiXCR, giving one entry per CDR3 protein. The table shows approximately 630,000 distinct CDR3 sequences, with 59% occurring only once. Trimming stripped 8 bases from V and 4 bases from J, with 19 bases between. This CDR3 is 15 amino acids long. General observations from the study: When compared against controls, multiple sclerosis patients showed significantly lower normalized Chao1 diversity. By F measure, samples from a shared preparation batch strongly co-clustered. Elevated frequency relative to controls characterized four to six TRBV segments in patients, TRBV5-6, TRBV5-1 and TRBV20-1 among them.

V usage is TRBV12-3 or TRBV12-4 and J usage is TRBJ2-3; D is unresolved. The TCR comes from a girl aged 2 to 9 with multiple sclerosis. Sequencing was carried out using blood. CDR3 residues: CASAPFNPGADTQYF. Written as DNA, the CDR3 is TGTGCCAGCGCCCCCTTTAACCCCGGCGCAGATACGCAGTATTTT.